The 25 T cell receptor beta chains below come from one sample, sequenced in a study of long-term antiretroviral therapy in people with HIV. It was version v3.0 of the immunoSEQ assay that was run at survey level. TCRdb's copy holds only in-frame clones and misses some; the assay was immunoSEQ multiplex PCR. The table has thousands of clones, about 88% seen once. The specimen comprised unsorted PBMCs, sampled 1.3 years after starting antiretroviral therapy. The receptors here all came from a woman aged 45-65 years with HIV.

The CDR3 protein is CASSRTGTTRTGELFF. In DNA, the CDR3 is TGTGCCAGCAGCAGAACCGGGACTACCCGCACCGGGGAGCTGTTTTTT. The chain links TRBV5-6 to TRBJ2-2, with 7 bases fitting TRBD2. Germline loops: CDR1 SGHDT, CDR2 YYEEEE. The CDR3 is 16 residues long. V was clipped by 4 bases and J by 4 bases; unmatched bases: 10.

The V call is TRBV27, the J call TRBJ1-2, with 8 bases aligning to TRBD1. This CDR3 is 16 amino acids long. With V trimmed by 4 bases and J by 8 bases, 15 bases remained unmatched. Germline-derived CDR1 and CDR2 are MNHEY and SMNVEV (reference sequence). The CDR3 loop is CASSSTFDRGWGGYTF. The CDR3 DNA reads TGTGCCAGCAGTTCGACCTTCGACAGGGGATGGGGCGGCTACACCTTC.

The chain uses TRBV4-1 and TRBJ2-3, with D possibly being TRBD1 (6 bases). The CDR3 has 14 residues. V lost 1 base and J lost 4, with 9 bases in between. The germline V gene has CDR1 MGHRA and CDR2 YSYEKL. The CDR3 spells CASSQARGSDTQYF. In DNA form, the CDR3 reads TGCGCCAGCAGCCAAGCCAGGGGATCAGATACGCAGTATTTT.

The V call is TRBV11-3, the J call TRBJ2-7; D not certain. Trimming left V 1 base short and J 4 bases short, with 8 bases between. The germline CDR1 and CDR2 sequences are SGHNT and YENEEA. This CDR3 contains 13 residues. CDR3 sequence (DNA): TGTGCCAGCAGCTTAGTCCACCGATACGAGCAGTACGTC. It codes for CASSLVHRYEQYV.

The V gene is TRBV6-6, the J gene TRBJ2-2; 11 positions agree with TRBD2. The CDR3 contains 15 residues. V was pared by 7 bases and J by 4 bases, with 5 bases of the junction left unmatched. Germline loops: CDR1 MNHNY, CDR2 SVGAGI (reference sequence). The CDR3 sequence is CASTLAGGITGELFF. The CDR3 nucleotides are TGTGCCAGCACCCTAGCGGGGGGAATCACCGGGGAGCTGTTTTTT.

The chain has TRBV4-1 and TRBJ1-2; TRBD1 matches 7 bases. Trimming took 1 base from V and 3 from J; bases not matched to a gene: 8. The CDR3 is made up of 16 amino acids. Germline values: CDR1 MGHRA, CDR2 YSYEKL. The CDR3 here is CASSQASRDRHYGYTF. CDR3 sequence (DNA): TGCGCCAGCAGCCAAGCAAGCCGGGACAGACACTATGGCTACACCTTC.

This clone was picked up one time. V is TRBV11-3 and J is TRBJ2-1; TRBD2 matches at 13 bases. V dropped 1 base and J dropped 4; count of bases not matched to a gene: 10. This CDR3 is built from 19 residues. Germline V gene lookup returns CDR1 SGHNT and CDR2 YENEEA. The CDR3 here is CASSLGPGTSGALYNEQFF. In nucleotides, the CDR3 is TGTGCCAGCAGCTTAGGCCCCGGGACTAGCGGGGCCCTATACAATGAGCAGTTCTTC.

The CDR3 protein is CASSPPGLAYEQYF. The DNA of the CDR3 is TGTGCCAGCAGCCCTCCAGGACTGGCCTACGAGCAGTACTTC. This chain joins TRBV11-2 and TRBJ2-7; perhaps TRBD2 as D (5 bases). Germline-derived CDR1 and CDR2 are SGHAT and FQNNGV. This CDR3 is 14 amino acids long. Trimming removed 5 bases at V and 2 bases at J, with 13 bases between.

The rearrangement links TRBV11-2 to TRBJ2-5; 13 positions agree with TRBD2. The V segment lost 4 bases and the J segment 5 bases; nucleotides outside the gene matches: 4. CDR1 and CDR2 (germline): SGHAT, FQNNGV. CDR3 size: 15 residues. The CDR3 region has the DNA TGTGCCAGCAGCTCGACTAGCGGGGGGCTGGAGACCCAGTACTTC. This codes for CASSSTSGGLETQYF.

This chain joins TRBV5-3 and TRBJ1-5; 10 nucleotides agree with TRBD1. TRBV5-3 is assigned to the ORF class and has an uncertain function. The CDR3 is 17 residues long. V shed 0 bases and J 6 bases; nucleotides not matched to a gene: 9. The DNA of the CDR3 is TGTGCCAGAAGCTTGGTCGAGGACAGGGGGGATCCTCAGCCCCAGCATTTT. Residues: CARSLVEDRGDPQPQHF.

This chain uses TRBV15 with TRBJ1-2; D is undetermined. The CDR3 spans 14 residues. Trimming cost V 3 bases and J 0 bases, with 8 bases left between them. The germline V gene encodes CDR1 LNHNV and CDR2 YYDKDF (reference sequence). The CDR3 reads CATSSHSSNYGYTF. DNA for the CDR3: TGTGCCACCAGCAGTCACAGTTCTAACTATGGCTACACCTTC. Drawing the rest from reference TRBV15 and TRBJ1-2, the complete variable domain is DAMVIQNPRYQVTQFGKPVTLSCSQTLNHNVMYWYQQKSSQAPKLLFHYYDKDFNNEADTPDNFQSRRPNTSFCFLDIRSPGLGDTAMYLCATSSHSSNYGYTFGSGTRLTVV.

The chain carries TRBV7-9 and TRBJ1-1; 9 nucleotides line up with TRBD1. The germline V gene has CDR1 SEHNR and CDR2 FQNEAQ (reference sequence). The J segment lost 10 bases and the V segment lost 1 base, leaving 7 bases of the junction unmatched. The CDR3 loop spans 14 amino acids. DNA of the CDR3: TGTGCCAGCAGCTTAGGGACAGGGGCCGTCGGAGCTTTCTTT. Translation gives CASSLGTGAVGAFF.

In nucleotides, the CDR3 is TGTGCCAGCAGCTTAACAGGGGCTCAGCCCCAGCATTTT. It yields the protein CASSLTGAQPQHF. This chain connects TRBV5-6 to TRBJ1-5, with TRBD1 matching over 7 bases. V lost 2 bases and J lost 6; bases outside the gene matches: 2. This CDR3 has 13 amino acids. Looked up from germline, CDR1 is SGHDT and CDR2 is YYEEEE.

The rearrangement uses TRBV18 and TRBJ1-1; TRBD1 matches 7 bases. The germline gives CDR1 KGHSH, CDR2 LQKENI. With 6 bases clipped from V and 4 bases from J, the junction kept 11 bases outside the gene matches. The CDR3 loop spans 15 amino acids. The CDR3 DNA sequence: TGTGCCAGCTCTCCTCGACAGGGCGGGTCCACTGAAGCTTTCTTT. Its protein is CASSPRQGGSTEAFF.

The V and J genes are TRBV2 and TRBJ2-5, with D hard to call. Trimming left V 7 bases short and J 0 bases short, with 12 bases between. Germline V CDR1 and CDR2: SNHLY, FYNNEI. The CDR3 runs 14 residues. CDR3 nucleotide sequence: TGTGCCAGCAACGGTCAGGCGTACCAAGAGACCCAGTACTTC. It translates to CASNGQAYQETQYF.

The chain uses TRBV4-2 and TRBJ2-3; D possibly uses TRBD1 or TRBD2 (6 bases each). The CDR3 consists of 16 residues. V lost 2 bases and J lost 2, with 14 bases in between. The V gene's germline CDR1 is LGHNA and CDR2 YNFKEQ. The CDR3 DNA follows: TGTGCCAGCAGCCAATTGGGGGGCCGGGTCACAGATACGCAGTATTTT. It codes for CASSQLGGRVTDTQYF.

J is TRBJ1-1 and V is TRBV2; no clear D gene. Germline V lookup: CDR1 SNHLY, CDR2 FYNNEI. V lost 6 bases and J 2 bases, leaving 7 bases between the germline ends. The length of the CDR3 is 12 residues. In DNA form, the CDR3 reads TGTGCCAGCAGCCTAAGTAACACTGAAGCTTTCTTT. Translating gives CASSLSNTEAFF.

CDR3 residues: CASIGQASSTDTQYF. In DNA form, the CDR3 reads TGTGCCAGCATCGGACAGGCCTCTAGCACAGATACGCAGTATTTT. The chain recombines TRBV2 with TRBJ2-3; 7 bases are shared with TRBD1. There are 15 residues in the CDR3. Per the germline V gene, CDR1 is SNHLY and CDR2 is FYNNEI. The V gene end was trimmed by 7 bases and the J gene end by 0 bases; junction bases not matched to a gene: 7.

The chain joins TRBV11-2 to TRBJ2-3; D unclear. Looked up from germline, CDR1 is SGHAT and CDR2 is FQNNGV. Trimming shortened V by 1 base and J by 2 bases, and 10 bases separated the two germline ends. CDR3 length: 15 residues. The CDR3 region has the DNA TGTGCCAGCAGCTTAGGTGGCTCCTACACAGATACGCAGTATTTT. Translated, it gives CASSLGGSYTDTQYF.

CDR3 region: CASYRGKGSPLHF. CDR3 nucleotide sequence: TGTGCCAGCTACAGGGGAAAGGGGTCACCCCTCCACTTT. The chain has TRBV6-5 and TRBJ1-6; TRBD1 matches at 7 bases. Germline V CDR1 and CDR2: MNHEY, SVGAGI. V lost 8 bases to trimming and J lost 10 bases; unmatched junction nucleotides: 8. CDR3 length: 13 amino acids.

CDR3 DNA sequence: TGCGCCAGCAGCTTCCCGGGACAGCCGGGACTAGCCCCCCCGGAGACCCAGTACTTC. Translation: CASSFPGQPGLAPPETQYF. This chain links TRBV5-1 with TRBJ2-5; TRBD2 matches at 9 bases. The V and J ends lost 2 bases and 5 bases, in that order; junction bases with no gene match: 19. Germline V CDR1 and CDR2: SGHRS, YFSETQ. The CDR3 runs to 19 residues.

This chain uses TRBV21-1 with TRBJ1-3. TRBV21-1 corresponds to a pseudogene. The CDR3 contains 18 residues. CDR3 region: CASSNWDKHYYSGNTIYF. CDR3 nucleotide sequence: TGTGCCAGCAGCAATTGGGATAAACATTATTACTCTGGAAACACCATATATTTT.

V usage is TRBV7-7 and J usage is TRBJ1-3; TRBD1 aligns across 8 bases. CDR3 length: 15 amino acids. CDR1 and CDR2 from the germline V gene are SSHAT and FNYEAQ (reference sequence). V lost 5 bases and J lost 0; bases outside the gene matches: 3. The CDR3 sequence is CASSAGTGSGNTIYF. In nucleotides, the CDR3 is TGTGCCAGCAGCGCCGGGACAGGCTCTGGAAACACCATATATTTT. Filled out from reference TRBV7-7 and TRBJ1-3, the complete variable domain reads GAGVSQSPRYKVTKRGQDVTLRCDPISSHATLYWYQQALGQGPEFLTYFNYEAQPDKSGLPSDRFSAERPEGSISTLTIQRTEQRDSAMYRCASSAGTGSGNTIYFGEGSWLTVV.

The CDR3 sequence: CASTPRTSGGMVTDTQYF. As DNA, the CDR3 is TGCGCCAGCACCCCGAGGACTAGCGGGGGTATGGTCACAGATACGCAGTATTTT. The chain links TRBV5-1 to TRBJ2-3, with 13 positions matching TRBD2. The CDR3 is 18 amino acids. Trimming removed 6 bases from V and 2 bases from J; junction bases left unmatched: 12. Germline lookup yields CDR1 SGHRS and CDR2 YFSETQ.

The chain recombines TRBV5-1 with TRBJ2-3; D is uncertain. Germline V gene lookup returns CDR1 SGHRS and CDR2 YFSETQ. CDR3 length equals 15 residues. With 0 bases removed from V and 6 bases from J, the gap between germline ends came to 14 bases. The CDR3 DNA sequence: TGCGCCAGCAGCTTGGAGATAGGGCCGGTGGATACGCAGTATTTT. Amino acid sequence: CASSLEIGPVDTQYF.